This TCR beta chain is drawn from a study of CXCR3-negative and CXCR3-positive naive CD8 T cells. Germline V gene lookup returns CDR1 KGHDR and CDR2 SFDVKD. This CDR3 comprises 17 residues. In preparing the TRB cDNA libraries, 5' RACE with UMI labels was used. Reprocessing the 5' RACE reads, TCRdb reports a single entry for every CDR3 protein and omits DNA. This table lists 50,000 to 60,000 distinct CDR3 sequences. Study-level findings and limits: For naive cells, CXCR3-negative and CXCR3-positive subsets had similar TRBV-TRBJ usage; for memory cells, usage differed. Sequencing showed both naive subsets with comparably high diversity, and memory CD8+ cells much lower. Naive cells that were CXCR3-positive had more hydrophobic TRB CDR3s (compared with CXCR3-negative naive cells). Across naive subsets, surface CD5 expression was comparable, and TCR strength was inferred from properties of the TRB CDR3.

A remark on this clonotype: Its antigen remains unknown.

The authors gated naive CD8+ T cells as CD45RO-CCR7+CD27+CD95-. Sequences were obtained from naive CXCR3+ CD8+ T cells from blood. The subset here: CD45RO-CCR7+CD27+CD95- naive CD8+ T cells expressing CXCR3 (TNR3+). The sequence came from a human donor in good health. Some clones in this sample may be carry-over from other donors' samples. J is TRBJ2-2 and V is TRBV24-1; TCRdb indicates TRBD1, and absent DNA this call remains unverified. CDR3: CATSDGDRGKNTGELFF.